The TCR beta chain described here comes from a study of CD8+CD57+ T cells in acquired aplastic anemia. About the study: Across the sorted CD4+ and CD8+ cells, DNA amounts averaged 3.2 ug. The study's findings and limits: Patients showed no significant difference from controls in CD8+ Simpson's diversity. Patients and controls were found to share 25 to 35 CD8+ CDR3 sequences.

V trimming: 5 bases; J trimming: 1 base; junction bases outside the gene matches: 8. The CDR3 contains 17 residues. Germline V gene lookup returns CDR1 LNHDA and CDR2 SQIVND (reference sequence). To note about this clonotype: Its antigen is as yet unknown.

Genomic DNA, the template, was used for profiling of the TCR beta VDJ and CDR3. TCRdb reanalysed the reads using MiXCR and keeps one entry per CDR3 protein. The sample shows 120,000 or so distinct CDR3 sequences, roughly 55% of them seen only once. Patients sequenced had flow cytometry evidence of CD8+CD57+ cell expansion. When blood sampling took place, the patients had received no therapy. J is TRBJ2-3 and V is TRBV19, with TRBD2 matching 11 bases. The TCR sequence derives from a human donor with aplastic anemia. Specimen: sorted CD4+, CD8+, or CD8+CD57+ T cells (not recorded which) from PBMCs. The CDR3 DNA reads as TGTGCCAGTAGTTTGTCGCATAGCGGGGGGGGCACAGATACGCAGTATTTT. It translates to CASSLSHSGGGTDTQYF.